This T cell receptor (beta chain) was identified in a study of blood T cell repertoires in COVID-19. Germline V gene data show CDR1 as MDHEN and CDR2 as SYDVKM. This CDR3 is built from 14 residues. The V and J ends lost 2 bases and 2 bases respectively, with 10 bases between them. Here immunoSEQ multiplex PCR was the method, and the copy in TCRdb shows in-frame clones only, minus some. Of around 280,000 clones in the sample, around 85% were seen once. The sequence came from a woman between 45 and 60 years old with active or convalescent COVID-19. The sample comprised peripheral blood. J is TRBJ2-7 and V is TRBV28; possible D gene TRBD2, 7 bases. The CDR3 DNA sequence: TGTGCCAGCAGTTTACACGGGGGGCCCTACGAGCAGTACTTC. Encoded protein: CASSLHGGPYEQYF.